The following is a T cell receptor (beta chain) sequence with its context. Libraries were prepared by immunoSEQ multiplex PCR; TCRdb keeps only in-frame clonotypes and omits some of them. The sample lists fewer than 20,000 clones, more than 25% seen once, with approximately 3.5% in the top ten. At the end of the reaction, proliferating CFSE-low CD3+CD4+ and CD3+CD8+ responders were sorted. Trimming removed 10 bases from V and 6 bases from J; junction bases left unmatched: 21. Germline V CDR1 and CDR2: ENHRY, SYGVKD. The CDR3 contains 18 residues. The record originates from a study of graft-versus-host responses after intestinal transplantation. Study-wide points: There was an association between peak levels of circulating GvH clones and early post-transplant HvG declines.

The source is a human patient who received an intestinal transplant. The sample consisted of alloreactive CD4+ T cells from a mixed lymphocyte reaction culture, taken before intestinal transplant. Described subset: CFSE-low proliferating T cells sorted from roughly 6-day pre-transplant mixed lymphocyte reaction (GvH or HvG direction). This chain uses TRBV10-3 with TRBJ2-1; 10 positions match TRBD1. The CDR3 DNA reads TGTGCCAGCTCAAGACAGGGGGCAAGCGGTTTCTCGGGCAATGAGCAGTTCTTC. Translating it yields CASSRQGASGFSGNEQFF.